The 13 T cell receptor beta chains reported below all come from one sample, sequenced in a study of Ad26.COV2.S vaccination and SARS-CoV-2 variants. Produced via immunoSEQ multiplex PCR; TCRdb's table is partial and in-frame only. The sample carries about 440,000 clones, about nine tenths recorded once. The sample's treatment: around 19 received Ad26.COV2.S at low or high dose, single or two shots; about 5 received placebo; per-sample allocation not given. Samples analyzed were those drawn on day 63 after the first vaccine or placebo injection. The material sequenced was peripheral blood, taken in a trial of Ad26.COV2.S vaccine versus placebo. These receptors were obtained from a person aged 18 to 65 who received the Ad26.COV2.S COVID-19 vaccine or a placebo.

The V and J genes are TRBV24-1 and TRBJ2-4, with 10 bases fitting TRBD1. The CDR3 consists of 15 residues. V shed 6 bases and J 8 bases; nucleotides not matched to a gene: 9. In germline, CDR1 is KGHDR, CDR2 SFDVKD. The CDR3 spells CATSSTGGPRDIQYF. The CDR3, as DNA: TGTGCCACCAGTTCGACAGGGGGCCCTCGAGACATTCAGTACTTC.

The CDR3: CASSLGRGYEQYF. CDR3 nucleotides: TGTGCCAGCAGTTTAGGCAGGGGCTACGAGCAGTACTTC. This chain connects TRBV12-3 or TRBV12-4 to TRBJ2-7; D perhaps matches TRBD1 (6 bases). V was shortened by 1 base and J by 3 bases, with 7 bases between the two germline ends. CDR3 length equals 13 residues.

J is TRBJ2-7 and V is TRBV14, with 7 bases matching TRBD2. V trimming: 0 bases; J trimming: 6 bases; junction bases outside the gene matches: 8. The germline CDR1 and CDR2 sequences are SGHDN and FVKESK. The CDR3 covers 15 residues. CDR3 sequence: CASSQDRGEGREQYF. Here the CDR3 DNA reads TGTGCCAGCAGCCAAGATCGGGGGGAGGGCCGCGAGCAGTACTTC.

The V and J genes are TRBV4-3 and TRBJ2-7; D perhaps matches TRBD1 (6 bases). CDR1 and CDR2 (germline): LGHNA, YSLEER. The CDR3 has 15 amino acids. The V and J ends lost 1 base and 3 bases respectively, with 13 bases between them. CDR3 DNA: TGCGCCAGCAGCCAAGCCCGTCAGGGGATCTACGAGCAGTACTTC. This sequence encodes CASSQARQGIYEQYF.

As for this clone: In the same sample, other DNA sequences code for this CDR3. The V gene is TRBV19, the J gene TRBJ2-5; 7 bases align to TRBD2. Germline loops: CDR1 LNHDA, CDR2 SQIVND (reference sequence). Trimming cost V 6 bases and J 5 bases; bases outside gene matches: 3. This CDR3 comprises 12 residues. CDR3 DNA sequence: TGTGCCAGTAGACAAGCGGGGGAGACCCAGTACTTC. This encodes CASRQAGETQYF.

This chain uses TRBV12-5 with TRBJ2-1; 7 bases match TRBD1. Trimming removed 8 bases from V and 7 bases from J; junction bases left unmatched: 8. This CDR3 spans 13 amino acids. Germline V CDR1 and CDR2: LGHNT, FRNRAP. This CDR3 is CASKGGTWNEQFF. For the CDR3, the DNA is TGTGCTAGTAAAGGGGGCACGTGGAATGAGCAGTTCTTC.

This rearrangement joins TRBV18 to TRBJ2-1; D gene uncertain. There are 13 residues in the CDR3. Germline V CDR1 and CDR2: KGHSH, LQKENI. V was pared by 3 bases and J by 3 bases, with 6 bases between. Written as DNA, the CDR3 is TGTGCCAGCTCACCGGTGAGCTACAATGAGCAGTTCTTC. It translates to CASSPVSYNEQFF.

The rearrangement joins TRBV30 to TRBJ2-2, with TRBD1 identical over 7 bases. J was trimmed by 0 bases and V by 2 bases; bases with no gene match: 3. CDR3 length equals 15 residues. Looked up from germline, CDR1 is GTSNPN and CDR2 is SVGIG (reference sequence). This chain's CDR3 is CAWSLGTANTGELFF. For the CDR3, the DNA is TGTGCCTGGAGTCTGGGGACAGCGAACACCGGGGAGCTGTTTTTT.

This clone was detected once. J is TRBJ2-5 and V is TRBV7-9, with TRBD2 matching over 7 bases. J was trimmed by 6 bases and V by 3 bases; bases with no gene match: 10. This CDR3 is 15 amino acids long. Germline V gene lookup returns CDR1 SEHNR and CDR2 FQNEAQ (reference sequence). This chain's CDR3 is CASSFWRESTQTQYF. CDR3 sequence (DNA): TGTGCCAGCAGCTTTTGGCGGGAGAGCACTCAGACCCAGTACTTC.

Details on this clone: One junction end does not reproduce the germline sequence, and a read error may be involved. The genes are TRBV7-7 and TRBJ2-5, with 9 bases lining up with TRBD2. This CDR3 is 16 amino acids long. CDR1 is SSHAT, CDR2 FNYEAQ, per germline (reference sequence). CDR3 region: CASSPPLAGGGETQYF. The CDR3 nucleotides are TGTGCTAGCAGCCCCCCCCTCGCGGGAGGGGGAGAGACCCAGTACTTC.

The chain joins TRBV28 to TRBJ2-3; 8 positions agree with TRBD2. The CDR3 contains 17 residues. Germline assignment: CDR1 MDHEN and CDR2 SYDVKM. V gave up 6 bases and J gave up 4 bases; unmatched junction bases: 15. Here the CDR3 DNA reads TGTGCCAGCAGGGGTACTAGCGGACAAGGGGGTCCAGATACGCAGTATTTT. This gives the protein CASRGTSGQGGPDTQYF.

This clone was found once. The chain links TRBV3-1 (or the pseudogene TRBV3-2) to TRBJ2-5, with 13 bases matching TRBD2. The CDR3 length is 16 residues. Germline V gene lookup returns CDR1 LGHDT and CDR2 YNNKEL (reference sequence). V lost 4 bases to trimming and J lost 2 bases; unmatched junction nucleotides: 4. CDR3 coding DNA: TGTGCCAGCAGCCTTGGGACTAGCGGGGTACAAGAGACCCAGTACTTC. Amino acids: CASSLGTSGVQETQYF.

J is TRBJ1-1 and V is TRBV27; D perhaps matches TRBD1 (5 bases). Per the germline V gene, CDR1 is MNHEY and CDR2 is SMNVEV (reference sequence). This CDR3 region has 14 residues. The V gene lost 6 bases and the J gene lost 3 bases, with 14 bases spanning the gap. The CDR3 DNA reads as TGTGCCAGCAGCCGGGAAGGGGTGTACACTGAAGCTTTCTTT. Amino acids: CASSREGVYTEAFF.